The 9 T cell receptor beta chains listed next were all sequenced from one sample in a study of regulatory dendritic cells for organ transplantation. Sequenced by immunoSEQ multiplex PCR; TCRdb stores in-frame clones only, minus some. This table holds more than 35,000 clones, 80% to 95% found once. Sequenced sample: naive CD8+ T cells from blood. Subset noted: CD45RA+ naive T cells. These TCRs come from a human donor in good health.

The CDR3 sequence is CAWSGGGGGYTF. CDR3 sequence (DNA): TGTGCCTGGAGTGGTGGTGGTGGTGGCTACACCTTC. The V call is TRBV30, the J call TRBJ1-2, with D unclear. This CDR3 has 12 residues. Germline assignment: CDR1 GTSNPN and CDR2 SVGIG (reference sequence). With 1 base removed from V and 7 bases from J, the gap between germline ends came to 10 bases.

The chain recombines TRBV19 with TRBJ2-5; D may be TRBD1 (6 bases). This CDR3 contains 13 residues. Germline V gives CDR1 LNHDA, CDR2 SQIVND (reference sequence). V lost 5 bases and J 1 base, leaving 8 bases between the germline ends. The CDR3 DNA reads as TGTGCCAGTAGTGTACAGGGCCAAGAGACCCAGTACTTC. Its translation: CASSVQGQETQYF.

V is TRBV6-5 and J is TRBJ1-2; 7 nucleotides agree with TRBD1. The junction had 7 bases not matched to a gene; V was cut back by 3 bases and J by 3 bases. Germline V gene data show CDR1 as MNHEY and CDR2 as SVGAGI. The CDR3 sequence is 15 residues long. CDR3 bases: TGTGCCAGCAGTTATCAAGTCGGACAGGACTATGGCTACACCTTC. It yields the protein CASSYQVGQDYGYTF.

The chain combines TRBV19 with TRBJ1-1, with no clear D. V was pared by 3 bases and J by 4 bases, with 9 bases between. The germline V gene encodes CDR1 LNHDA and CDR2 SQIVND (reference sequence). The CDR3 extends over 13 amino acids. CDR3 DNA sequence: TGTGCCAGTAGTATCTCGGCGAGCACTGAAGCTTTCTTT. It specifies CASSISASTEAFF. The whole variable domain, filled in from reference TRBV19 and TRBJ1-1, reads DGGITQSPKYLFRKEGQNVTLSCEQNLNHDAMYWYRQDPGQGLRLIYYSQIVNDFQKGDIAEGYSVSREKKESFPLTVTSAQKNPTAFYLCASSISASTEAFFGQGTRLTVV.

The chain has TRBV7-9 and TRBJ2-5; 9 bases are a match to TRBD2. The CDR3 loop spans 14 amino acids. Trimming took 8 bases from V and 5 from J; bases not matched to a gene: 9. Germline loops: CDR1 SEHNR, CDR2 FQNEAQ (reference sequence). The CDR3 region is CASFNSGSGETQYF. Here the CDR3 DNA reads TGTGCCAGCTTCAATAGCGGGAGCGGGGAGACCCAGTACTTC.

The DNA of the CDR3 is TGCAGCGGCATAGCGGGGGATAACTACGAGCAGTACTTC. Translated, it gives CSGIAGDNYEQYF. The rearrangement uses TRBV29-1 and TRBJ2-7; 9 bases align to TRBD2. Trimming took 7 bases from V and 3 from J; bases not matched to a gene: 7. CDR3 length: 13 amino acids. The germline V gene has CDR1 SQVTM and CDR2 ANQGSEA.

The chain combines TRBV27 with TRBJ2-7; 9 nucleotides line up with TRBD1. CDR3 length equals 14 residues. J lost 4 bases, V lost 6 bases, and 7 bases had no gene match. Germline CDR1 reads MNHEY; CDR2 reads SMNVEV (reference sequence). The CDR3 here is CASRGGQGGYEQYF. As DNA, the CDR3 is TGTGCCAGCAGAGGGGGACAGGGAGGTTACGAGCAGTACTTC.

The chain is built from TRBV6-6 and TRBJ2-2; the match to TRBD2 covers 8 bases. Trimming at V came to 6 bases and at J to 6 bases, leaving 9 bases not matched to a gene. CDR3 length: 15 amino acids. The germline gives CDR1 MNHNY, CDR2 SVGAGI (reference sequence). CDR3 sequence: CASSHAGGRPGELFF. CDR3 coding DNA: TGTGCCAGCAGCCACGCGGGGGGCAGGCCCGGGGAGCTGTTTTTT.

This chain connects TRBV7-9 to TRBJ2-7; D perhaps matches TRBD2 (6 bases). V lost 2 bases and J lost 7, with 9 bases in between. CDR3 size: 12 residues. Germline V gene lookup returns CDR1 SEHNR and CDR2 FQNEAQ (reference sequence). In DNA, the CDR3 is TGTGCCAGCAGCTTATACGGGGGTGAGCAGTACTTC. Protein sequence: CASSLYGGEQYF.